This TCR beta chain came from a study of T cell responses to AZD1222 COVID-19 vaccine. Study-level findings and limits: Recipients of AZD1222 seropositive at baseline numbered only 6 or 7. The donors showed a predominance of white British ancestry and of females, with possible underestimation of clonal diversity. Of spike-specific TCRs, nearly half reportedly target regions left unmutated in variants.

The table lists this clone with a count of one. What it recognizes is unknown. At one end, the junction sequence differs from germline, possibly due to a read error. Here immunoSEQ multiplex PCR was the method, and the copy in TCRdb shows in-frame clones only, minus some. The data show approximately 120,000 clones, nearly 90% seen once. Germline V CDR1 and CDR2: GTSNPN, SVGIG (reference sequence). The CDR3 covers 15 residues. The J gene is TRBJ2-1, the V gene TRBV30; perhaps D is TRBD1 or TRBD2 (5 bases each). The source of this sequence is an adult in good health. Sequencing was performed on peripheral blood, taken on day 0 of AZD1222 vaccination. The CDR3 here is CAWTTSGTAGNGQFF. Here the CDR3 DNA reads TGTGCCTGGACTACCAGTGGGACCGCCGGAAATGGGCAGTTCTTC.